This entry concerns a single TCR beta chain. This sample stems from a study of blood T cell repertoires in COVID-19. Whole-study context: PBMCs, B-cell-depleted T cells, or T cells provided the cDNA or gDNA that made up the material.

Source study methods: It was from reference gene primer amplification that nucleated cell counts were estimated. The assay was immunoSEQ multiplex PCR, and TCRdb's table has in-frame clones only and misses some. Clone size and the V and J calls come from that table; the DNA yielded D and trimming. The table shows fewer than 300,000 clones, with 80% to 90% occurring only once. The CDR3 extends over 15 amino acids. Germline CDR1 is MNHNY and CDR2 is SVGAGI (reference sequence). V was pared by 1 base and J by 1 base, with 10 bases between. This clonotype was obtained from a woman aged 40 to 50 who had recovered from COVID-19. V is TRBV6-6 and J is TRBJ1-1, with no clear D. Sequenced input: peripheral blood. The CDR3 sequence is CASSYYLTGNTEAFF. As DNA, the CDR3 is TGTGCCAGCAGTTACTATTTAACTGGGAACACTGAAGCTTTCTTT.